Below are 30 T cell receptor beta chains sequenced from a single sample in a study of Ad26.COV2.S vaccination and SARS-CoV-2 variants. Specified treatment: about 20 received Ad26.COV2.S at low or high dose, single or two shots; roughly five received placebo; per-sample allocation not given. Sampling took place 63 days after the first vaccine or placebo injection. Sequencing was performed with immunoSEQ multiplex PCR; in TCRdb, only in-frame clones are kept and a portion is missing. The table has under 600,000 clones, 80% to 90% seen once. Specimen: peripheral blood, collected in a trial of Ad26.COV2.S vaccine versus placebo. The receptor source for this set is a person aged 18-65 years who received the Ad26.COV2.S COVID-19 vaccine or a placebo.

The chain links TRBV4-3 to TRBJ2-1, with D maybe TRBD1 (6 bases). The CDR3 sequence is 16 residues long. The ends were cut back, 1 base at V and 4 bases at J, with 14 bases in the middle. The germline V gene has CDR1 LGHNA and CDR2 YSLEER. CDR3 loop: CASSQGRRGQYNEQFF. The CDR3 DNA reads TGCGCCAGCAGCCAAGGCCGGAGAGGACAGTACAATGAGCAGTTCTTC.

The rearrangement links TRBV9 to TRBJ2-7, with D unresolved. In germline, CDR1 is SGDLS, CDR2 YYNGEE. V dropped 0 bases and J dropped 0 bases, with 13 bases sitting between them. CDR3 length equals 16 residues. The DNA for the CDR3 is TGTGCCAGCAGCGTAGGTGGGTCCCAACCCTCCTACGAGCAGTACTTC. Translating it yields CASSVGGSQPSYEQYF. The entire variable domain, with the rest obtained from reference TRBV9 and TRBJ2-7, is as follows: DSGVTQTPKHLITATGQRVTLRCSPRSGDLSVYWYQQSLDQGLQFLIQYYNGEERAKGNILERFSAQQFPDLHSELNLSSLELGDSALYFCASSVGGSQPSYEQYFGPGTRLTVT.

This clone turned up a few times. The CDR3 reads CATSETGGTEAFF. The CDR3 nucleotides read TGTGCCACCAGTGAGACAGGGGGCACTGAAGCTTTCTTT. The chain employs TRBV24-1 and TRBJ1-1; 9 bases fit TRBD1. V was pared by 4 bases and J by 4 bases, with 0 bases of the junction left unmatched. CDR3 size: 13 residues. In germline, CDR1 is KGHDR, CDR2 SFDVKD.

The rearrangement links TRBV11-1 to TRBJ2-3, with D possibly being TRBD2 (7 bases). Germline CDR1 SGHAT, CDR2 FQDESV (reference sequence). The CDR3 loop spans 15 amino acids. Deletions cut 5 bases from V and 0 bases from J, with 12 bases between. CDR3 loop: CASSRGGTSTDTQYF. CDR3 sequence (DNA): TGTGCCAGCAGCAGGGGGGGTACTAGCACAGATACGCAGTATTTT.

The CDR3 region has the DNA TGTGCCAGCAGTTACCGTGTGAGAGATAGCAATCAGCCCCAGCATTTT. It yields the protein CASSYRVRDSNQPQHF. The rearrangement joins TRBV6-6 to TRBJ1-5, with D unclear. V was clipped by 2 bases and J by 0 bases, with 11 bases between them. The V gene's germline CDR1 is MNHNY and CDR2 SVGAGI (reference sequence). This CDR3 contains 16 residues.

The count of this clone is one. The chain carries TRBV19 and TRBJ1-6, with D possibly TRBD1 on 5 matching bases. With 1 base removed from V and 7 bases from J, the gap between germline ends came to 11 bases. The CDR3 has 15 residues. The germline V gene has CDR1 LNHDA and CDR2 SQIVND (reference sequence). CDR3 DNA: TGTGCCAGTAGTATAGGGCCAGGGAAAAATTCACCCCTCCACTTT. This gives the protein CASSIGPGKNSPLHF.

The chain combines TRBV7-8 with TRBJ1-4; D is perhaps TRBD1 (6 bases). The CDR3 sequence is 17 residues long. In germline, CDR1 is SGHVS, CDR2 FQNEAQ. V was trimmed by 5 bases and J by 3 bases, leaving 19 bases between them. The CDR3 sequence is CASSDSGGAVANEKLFF. The CDR3 bases are TGTGCCAGCAGCGATAGTGGGGGCGCGGTCGCTAATGAAAAACTGTTTTTT.

The rearrangement joins TRBV4-1 to TRBJ1-5, with a possible D match to TRBD1 (6 bases). Germline assignment: CDR1 MGHRA and CDR2 YSYEKL. This CDR3 region has 16 residues. V was pared by 1 base and J by 1 base, with 11 bases between. The CDR3 bases are TGCGCCAGCAGCCAAGTCTCTGGACAGAGCAATCAGCCCCAGCATTTT. The encoded protein is CASSQVSGQSNQPQHF.

The chain uses TRBV15 and TRBJ2-3; tentative D call: TRBD2 (6 bases). V shed 8 bases and J shed 2 bases, with 20 bases lying between them. The CDR3 extends over 16 amino acids. Germline V gene data show CDR1 as LNHNV and CDR2 as YYDKDF (reference sequence). CDR3 region: CATRILALGHTDTQYF. In DNA, the CDR3 is TGTGCCACCCGAATTCTAGCGCTGGGCCACACAGATACGCAGTATTTT.

The chain couples TRBV5-1 to TRBJ1-2, with 10 bases that match TRBD1. Trimming at V came to 4 bases and at J to 2 bases, leaving 5 bases not matched to a gene. Germline CDR1 SGHRS, CDR2 YFSETQ. The CDR3 spans 15 residues. This CDR3 reads CASSVTGGANYGYTF. The CDR3 DNA reads as TGCGCCAGCAGCGTGACAGGGGGCGCGAACTATGGCTACACCTTC.

The chain combines TRBV28 with TRBJ1-5, with a weak D call TRBD1 (6 bases). CDR1 and CDR2 (germline): MDHEN, SYDVKM. The CDR3 spans 14 residues. V lost 6 bases to trimming and J lost 11 bases, with 20 bases between them. Written as DNA, the CDR3 is TGTGCCAGCAGCGAACAGGGTCCCCTTGTGACCCAGCATTTT. Its translation is CASSEQGPLVTQHF.

The V and J genes are TRBV19 and TRBJ2-7, with TRBD1 identical over 8 bases. V lost 5 bases and J lost 4; bases outside the gene matches: 10. This CDR3 is built from 15 residues. Looked up from germline, CDR1 is LNHDA and CDR2 is SQIVND (reference sequence). CDR3 in amino acids: CASSFRAGGLYEQYF. CDR3 nucleotides: TGTGCCAGTAGTTTTCGGGCAGGGGGCTTGTACGAGCAGTACTTC.

The rearrangement links TRBV7-9 to TRBJ1-1; D is ambiguous. The CDR3 covers 16 residues. CDR1 is SEHNR and CDR2 is FQNEAQ in the germline V gene (reference sequence). V shed 1 base and J shed 1 base, with 13 bases lying between them. The DNA for the CDR3 is TGTGCCAGCAGCTTAGTGTCCGGACGGACGAACACTGAAGCTTTCTTT. Protein: CASSLVSGRTNTEAFF.

V usage is TRBV7-9 and J usage is TRBJ1-3; D is possibly TRBD1 (6 bases). This CDR3 has 15 residues. With 5 bases removed from V and 0 bases from J, the gap between germline ends came to 11 bases. Germline lookup yields CDR1 SEHNR and CDR2 FQNEAQ (reference sequence). The chain's CDR3 is CASSREQGSGNTIYF. The CDR3 DNA follows: TGTGCCAGCAGCCGCGAACAGGGCTCTGGAAACACCATATATTTT.

The chain employs TRBV10-2 and TRBJ2-2, with TRBD1 identical over 9 bases. Germline-derived CDR1 and CDR2 are WSHSY and SAAADI. The J segment lost 5 bases and the V segment lost 3 bases, leaving 13 bases of the junction unmatched. The CDR3 contains 18 residues. CDR3 sequence (DNA): TGCGCCAGCAGTGATGTCTACAGGGGGCCGAGAGAAACCGGGGAGCTGTTTTTT. Translated: CASSDVYRGPRETGELFF.

The chain has TRBV13 and TRBJ2-5; 7 nucleotides match TRBD1. From germline, CDR1 is PRHDT and CDR2 FYEKMQ (reference sequence). The CDR3 has 16 amino acids. The junction had 9 bases not matched to a gene; V was cut back by 0 bases and J by 5 bases. CDR3 sequence (DNA): TGTGCCAGCAGCTTAGGGAAGGGGGCCTCGCCCGAGACCCAGTACTTC. It codes for CASSLGKGASPETQYF.

The rearrangement links TRBV24-1 to TRBJ1-5; no reliable D call. Deletions cut 5 bases from V and 0 bases from J, with 7 bases between. The CDR3 is made up of 14 amino acids. Germline V gene lookup returns CDR1 KGHDR and CDR2 SFDVKD. The chain's CDR3 is CATSGEISNQPQHF. As DNA, the CDR3 is TGTGCCACCAGTGGCGAGATTAGCAATCAGCCCCAGCATTTT.

The chain is built from TRBV18 and TRBJ1-3; D gene uncertain. V was clipped by 3 bases and J by 0 bases, with 15 bases between them. The CDR3 extends over 17 amino acids. The germline V gene has CDR1 KGHSH and CDR2 LQKENI. The chain's CDR3 is CASSPITSASSGNTIYF. In DNA form, the CDR3 reads TGTGCCAGCTCACCCATCACCTCGGCGAGCTCTGGAAACACCATATATTTT.

The chain couples TRBV15 to TRBJ2-1; 8 nucleotides match TRBD2. The ends lost 2 bases at V and 7 bases at J; junction bases unmatched: 16. There are 18 residues in the CDR3. Germline assignment: CDR1 LNHNV and CDR2 YYDKDF (reference sequence). CDR3 nucleotides: TGTGCCACCAGCAGACGATACGGAAGCGGGAGCGGGAGAAATGAGCAGTTCTTC. Protein sequence: CATSRRYGSGSGRNEQFF.

The V call is TRBV3-1 (or the pseudogene TRBV3-2), the J call TRBJ2-2; the D is unclear. This CDR3 contains 13 residues. The V end was cut by 6 bases, the J end by 6 bases, with 11 bases between. Germline V gene sequence: CDR1 LGHDT, CDR2 YNNKEL (reference sequence). The CDR3 protein is CASSKDLAGELFF. CDR3 DNA: TGTGCCAGCAGTAAGGACCTCGCCGGGGAGCTGTTTTTT.

CDR3 sequence reads: CASRPDGLGGYTF. The DNA for the CDR3 is TGTGCCAGCAGACCAGACGGCCTCGGTGGCTACACCTTC. V and J are TRBV7-2 and TRBJ1-2; D not certain. Looked up from germline, CDR1 is SGHTA and CDR2 is FQGNSA. The CDR3 extends over 13 amino acids. V was cut by 6 bases and J by 7 bases, with 15 bases left in between.

The gene calls are TRBV4-2 and TRBJ2-1; the match to TRBD2 covers 10 bases. Germline lookup yields CDR1 LGHNA and CDR2 YNFKEQ. The CDR3 is 17 residues long. The V gene end was trimmed by 1 base and the J gene end by 3 bases; junction bases not matched to a gene: 6. CDR3 bases: TGTGCCAGCAGCCAAGGGACTAGCGGCGCAAGCTACAATGAGCAGTTCTTC. Protein: CASSQGTSGASYNEQFF.

The chain combines TRBV2 with TRBJ2-7; D might be TRBD2 (5 bases). V was cut by 2 bases and J by 6 bases, with 14 bases left in between. The length of the CDR3 is 14 residues. The germline gives CDR1 SNHLY, CDR2 FYNNEI. Written as DNA, the CDR3 is TGTGCCAGCAGTGAATTCGGCGGGCTGGGCGAGCAGTACTTC. Translating gives CASSEFGGLGEQYF.

The genes are TRBV11-2 and TRBJ2-1; no clear D. Germline CDR1 is SGHAT and CDR2 is FQNNGV. With 1 base removed from V and 2 bases from J, the gap between germline ends came to 12 bases. This CDR3 has 16 residues. CDR3 DNA: TGTGCCAGCAGCTTAGTAATAGGGCTGACCTACAATGAGCAGTTCTTC. Translating it yields CASSLVIGLTYNEQFF.

This CDR3 reads CASSQNIGGYTF. The DNA for the CDR3 is TGTGCCAGCAGCCAAAACATCGGTGGCTACACCTTC. This sequence joins TRBV3-1 (or the pseudogene TRBV3-2) and TRBJ1-2; D unclear. The CDR3 spans 12 residues. The germline V and J ends were trimmed by 2 bases and 7 bases, with 8 bases remaining between them. The germline gives CDR1 LGHDT, CDR2 YNNKEL (reference sequence).

V usage is TRBV7-6 and J usage is TRBJ2-7; D perhaps matches TRBD1 (6 bases). CDR3 length equals 15 residues. CDR1 SGHVS and CDR2 FNYEAQ come from the germline V gene. Trimming removed 5 bases at V and 3 bases at J, with 17 bases between. CDR3 nucleotides: TGTGCCAGCAGCCCCGGGTGGGGGCAGGACTACGAGCAGTACTTC. Amino acid sequence: CASSPGWGQDYEQYF.

The rearrangement uses TRBV12-5 and TRBJ2-1, with D maybe TRBD2 (6 bases). Germline loops: CDR1 LGHNT, CDR2 FRNRAP. This CDR3 region has 15 residues. V gave up 0 bases and J gave up 5 bases, with 11 bases separating them. The DNA for the CDR3 is TGTGCTAGTGGTTTGGTTTCCGGGGGAGACAATGAGCAGTTCTTC. This codes for CASGLVSGGDNEQFF.

This clone was counted once. The gene calls are TRBV18 and TRBJ2-7; a possible D gene is TRBD2 (6 bases). V shed 3 bases and J shed 3 bases, with 15 bases lying between them. CDR1 is KGHSH and CDR2 is LQKENI in the germline V gene. This CDR3 contains 15 residues. This chain's CDR3 is CASSPPDLGGYEQYF. The CDR3 coding sequence is TGTGCCAGCTCACCCCCAGACCTGGGGGGCTACGAGCAGTACTTC.

The chain links TRBV7-8 to TRBJ2-1, with a tentative D call TRBD2 (6 bases). V was cut by 7 bases and J by 7 bases, with 17 bases left in between. The V gene's germline CDR1 is SGHVS and CDR2 FQNEAQ. The CDR3 covers 14 residues. CDR3 sequence (DNA): TGTGCCAGCACCGTCACTAGCCGAATTAATGAGCAGTTCTTC. Translation: CASTVTSRINEQFF. Complete variable domain (other parts from reference TRBV7-8 and TRBJ2-1): GAGVSQSPRYKVAKRGQDVALRCDPISGHVSLFWYQQALGQGPEFLTYFQNEAQLDKSGLPSDRFFAERPEGSVSTLKIQRTQQEDSAVYLCASTVTSRINEQFFGPGTRLTVL.

Here the CDR3 reads CASSSWGPYEQYF. CDR3 nucleotides: TGTGCCAGCAGCTCCTGGGGGCCCTACGAGCAGTACTTC. The J gene is TRBJ2-7, the V gene TRBV13, with D possibly matching TRBD1 (6 bases). Trimming cost V 4 bases and J 2 bases, with 9 bases left between them. Germline lookup yields CDR1 PRHDT and CDR2 FYEKMQ (reference sequence). This CDR3 comprises 13 residues. The full variable domain, completed using reference TRBV13 and TRBJ2-7, is AAGVIQSPRHLIKEKRETATLKCYPIPRHDTVYWYQQGPGQDPQFLISFYEKMQSDKGSIPDRFSAQQFSDYHSELNMSSLELGDSALYFCASSSWGPYEQYFGPGTRLTVT.